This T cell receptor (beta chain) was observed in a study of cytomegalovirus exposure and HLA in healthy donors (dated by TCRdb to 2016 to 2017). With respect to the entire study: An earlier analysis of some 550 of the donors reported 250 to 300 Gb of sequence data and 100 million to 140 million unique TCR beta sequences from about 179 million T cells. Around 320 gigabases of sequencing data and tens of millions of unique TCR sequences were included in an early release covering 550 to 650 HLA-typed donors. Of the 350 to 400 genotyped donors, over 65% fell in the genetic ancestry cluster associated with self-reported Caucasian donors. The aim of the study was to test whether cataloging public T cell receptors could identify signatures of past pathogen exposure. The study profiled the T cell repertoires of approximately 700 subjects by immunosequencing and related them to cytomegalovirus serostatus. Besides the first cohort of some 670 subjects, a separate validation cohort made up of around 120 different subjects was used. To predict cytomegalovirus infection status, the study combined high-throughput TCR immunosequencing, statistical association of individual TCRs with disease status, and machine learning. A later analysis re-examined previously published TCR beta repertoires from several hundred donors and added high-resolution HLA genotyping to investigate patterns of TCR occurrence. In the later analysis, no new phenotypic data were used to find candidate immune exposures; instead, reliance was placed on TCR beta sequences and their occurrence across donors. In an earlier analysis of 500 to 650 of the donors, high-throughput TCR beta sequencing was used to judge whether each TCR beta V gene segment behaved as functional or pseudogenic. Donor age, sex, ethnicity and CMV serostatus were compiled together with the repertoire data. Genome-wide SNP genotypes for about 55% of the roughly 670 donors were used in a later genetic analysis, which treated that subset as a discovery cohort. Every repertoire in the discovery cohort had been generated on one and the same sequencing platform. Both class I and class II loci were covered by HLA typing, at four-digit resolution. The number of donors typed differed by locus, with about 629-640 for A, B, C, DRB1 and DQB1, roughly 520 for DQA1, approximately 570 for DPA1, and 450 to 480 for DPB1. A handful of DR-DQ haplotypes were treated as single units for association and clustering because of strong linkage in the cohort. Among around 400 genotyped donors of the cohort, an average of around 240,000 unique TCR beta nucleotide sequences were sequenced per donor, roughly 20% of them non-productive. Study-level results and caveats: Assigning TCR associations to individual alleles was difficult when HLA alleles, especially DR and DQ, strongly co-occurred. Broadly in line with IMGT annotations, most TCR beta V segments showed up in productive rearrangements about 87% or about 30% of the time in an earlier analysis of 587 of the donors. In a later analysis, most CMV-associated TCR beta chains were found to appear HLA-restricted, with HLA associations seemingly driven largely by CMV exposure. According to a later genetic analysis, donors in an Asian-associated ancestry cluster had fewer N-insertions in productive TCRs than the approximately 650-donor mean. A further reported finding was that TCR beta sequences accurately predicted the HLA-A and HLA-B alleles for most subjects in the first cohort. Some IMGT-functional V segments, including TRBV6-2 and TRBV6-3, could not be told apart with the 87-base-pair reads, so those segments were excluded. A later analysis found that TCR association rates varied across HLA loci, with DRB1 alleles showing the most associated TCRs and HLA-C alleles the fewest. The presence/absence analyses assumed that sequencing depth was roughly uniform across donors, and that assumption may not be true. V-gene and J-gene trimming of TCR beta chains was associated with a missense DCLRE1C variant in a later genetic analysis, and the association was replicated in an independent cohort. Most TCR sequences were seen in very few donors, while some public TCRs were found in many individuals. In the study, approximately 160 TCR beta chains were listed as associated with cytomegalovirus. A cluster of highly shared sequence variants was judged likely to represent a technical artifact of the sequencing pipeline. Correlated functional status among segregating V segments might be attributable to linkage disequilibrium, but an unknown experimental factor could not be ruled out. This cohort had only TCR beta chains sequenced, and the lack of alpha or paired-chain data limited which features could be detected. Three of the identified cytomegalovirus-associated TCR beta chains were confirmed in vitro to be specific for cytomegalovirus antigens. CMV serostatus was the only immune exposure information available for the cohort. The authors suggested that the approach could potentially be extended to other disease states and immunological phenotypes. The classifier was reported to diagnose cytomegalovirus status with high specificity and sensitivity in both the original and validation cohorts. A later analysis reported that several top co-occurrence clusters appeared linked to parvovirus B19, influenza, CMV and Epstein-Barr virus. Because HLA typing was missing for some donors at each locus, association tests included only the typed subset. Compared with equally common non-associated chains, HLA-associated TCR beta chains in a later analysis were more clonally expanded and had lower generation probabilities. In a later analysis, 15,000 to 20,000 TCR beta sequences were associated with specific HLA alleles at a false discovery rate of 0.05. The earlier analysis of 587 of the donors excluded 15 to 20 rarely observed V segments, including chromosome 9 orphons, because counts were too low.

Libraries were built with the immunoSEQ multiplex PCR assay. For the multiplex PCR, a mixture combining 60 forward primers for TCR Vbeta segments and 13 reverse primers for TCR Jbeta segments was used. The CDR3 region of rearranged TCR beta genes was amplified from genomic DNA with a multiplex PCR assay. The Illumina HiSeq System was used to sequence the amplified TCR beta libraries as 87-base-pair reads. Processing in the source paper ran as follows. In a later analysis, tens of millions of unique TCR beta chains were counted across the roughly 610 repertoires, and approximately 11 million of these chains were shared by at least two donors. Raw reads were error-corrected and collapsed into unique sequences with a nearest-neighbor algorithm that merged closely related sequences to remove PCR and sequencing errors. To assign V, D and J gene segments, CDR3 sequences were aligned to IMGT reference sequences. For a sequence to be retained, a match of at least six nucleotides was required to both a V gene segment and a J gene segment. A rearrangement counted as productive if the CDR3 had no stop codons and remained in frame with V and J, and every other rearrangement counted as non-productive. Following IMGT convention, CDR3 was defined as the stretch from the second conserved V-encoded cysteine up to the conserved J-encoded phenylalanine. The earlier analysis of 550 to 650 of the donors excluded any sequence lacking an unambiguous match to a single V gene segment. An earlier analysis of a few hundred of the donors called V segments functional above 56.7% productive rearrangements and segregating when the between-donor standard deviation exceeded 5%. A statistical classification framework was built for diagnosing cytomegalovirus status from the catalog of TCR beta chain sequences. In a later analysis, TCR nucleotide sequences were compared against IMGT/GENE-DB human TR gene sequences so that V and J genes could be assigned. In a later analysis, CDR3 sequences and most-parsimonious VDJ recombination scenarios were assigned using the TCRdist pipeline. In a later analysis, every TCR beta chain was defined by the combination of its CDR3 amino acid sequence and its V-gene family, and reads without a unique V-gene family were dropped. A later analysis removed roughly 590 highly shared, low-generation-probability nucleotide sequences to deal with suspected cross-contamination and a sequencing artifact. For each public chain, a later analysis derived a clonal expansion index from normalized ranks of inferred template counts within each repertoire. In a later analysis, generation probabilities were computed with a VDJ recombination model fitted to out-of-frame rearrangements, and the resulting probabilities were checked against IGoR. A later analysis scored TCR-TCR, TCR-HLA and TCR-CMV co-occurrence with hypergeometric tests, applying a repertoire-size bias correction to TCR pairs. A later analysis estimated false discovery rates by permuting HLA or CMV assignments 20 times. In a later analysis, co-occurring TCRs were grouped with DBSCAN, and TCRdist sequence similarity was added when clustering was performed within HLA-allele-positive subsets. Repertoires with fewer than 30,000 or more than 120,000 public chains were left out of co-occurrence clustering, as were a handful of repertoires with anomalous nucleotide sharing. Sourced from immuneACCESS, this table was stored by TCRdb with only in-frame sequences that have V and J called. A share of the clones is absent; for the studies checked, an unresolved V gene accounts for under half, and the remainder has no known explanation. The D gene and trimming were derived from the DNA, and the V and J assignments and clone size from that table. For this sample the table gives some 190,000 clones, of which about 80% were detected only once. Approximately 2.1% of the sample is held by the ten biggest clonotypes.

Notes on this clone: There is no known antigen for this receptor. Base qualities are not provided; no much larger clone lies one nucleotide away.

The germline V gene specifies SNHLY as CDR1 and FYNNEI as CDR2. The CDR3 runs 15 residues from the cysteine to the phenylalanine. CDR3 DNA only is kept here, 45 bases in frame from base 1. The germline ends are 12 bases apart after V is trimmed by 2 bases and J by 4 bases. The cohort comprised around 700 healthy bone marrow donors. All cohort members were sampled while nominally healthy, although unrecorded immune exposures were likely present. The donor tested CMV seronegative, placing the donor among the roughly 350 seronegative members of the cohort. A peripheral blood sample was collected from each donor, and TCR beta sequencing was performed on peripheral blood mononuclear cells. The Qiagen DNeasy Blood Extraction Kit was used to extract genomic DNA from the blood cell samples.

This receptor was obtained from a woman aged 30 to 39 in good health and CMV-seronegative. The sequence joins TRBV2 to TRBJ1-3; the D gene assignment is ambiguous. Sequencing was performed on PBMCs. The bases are TGTGCCAGCAGTGAATCGTCCAGGTCGGGAAACACCATATATTTT. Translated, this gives CASSESSRSGNTIYF.